The 13 T cell receptor beta chains in this list originate from one sample, sequenced in a study of regulatory T cells in long-lasting Graves disease. To make TCR beta libraries, researchers used iRepertoire HTBI primers and Arm-PCR of CDR3 regions. TCRdb called the multiplex PCR reads again in MiXCR, with one record for every CDR3 protein. In the table there are about 340,000 distinct CDR3 sequences, 20% of which are singletons. Time point defined: persistent/refractory GD, antithyroid drugs over 5 years with positive TRAb. The TCR library was prepared using RNA isolated from PBMCs. Sample: peripheral blood mononuclear cells (PBMCs), taken when the disease was refractory, from a patient treated with antithyroid drugs. These receptors all come from a female donor with Graves disease.

With regard to this clonotype: This likely comes from a read error, as the CDR3 has no conserved phenylalanine or tryptophan at its end. This chain connects TRBV7-9 to TRBJ1-2; 9 bases map to TRBD1. With V trimmed by 5 bases and J by 4 bases, 2 bases remained unmatched. The CDR3 extends over 13 amino acids. Germline assignment: CDR1 SEHNR and CDR2 FQNEAQ (reference sequence). The CDR3 region has the DNA TGTGCCAGCAGCCGGACAGGGGCCTATGGCTACACCCTC. Protein sequence: CASSRTGAYGYTL.

Many counts were recorded for this clonotype. The chain recombines TRBV30 with TRBJ1-6, with D perhaps matching TRBD1 (5 bases). The V end was cut by 4 bases, the J end by 7 bases, with 14 bases between. The length of the CDR3 is 14 residues. Germline V CDR1 and CDR2: GTSNPN, SVGIG (reference sequence). CDR3 DNA: TGTGCCTGGAAGGGACCATCGGAAAATTCACCCCTCCACTTT. It translates to CAWKGPSENSPLHF. The whole variable domain, remainder taken from reference TRBV30 and TRBJ1-6, is SQTIHQWPATLVQPVGSPLSLECTVEGTSNPNLYWYRQAAGRGLQLLFYSVGIGQISSEVPQNLSASRPQDRQFILSSKKLLLSDSGFYLCAWKGPSENSPLHFGNGTRLTVT.

The gene calls are TRBV6-1 and TRBJ2-7; the match to TRBD1 covers 7 bases. There are 15 residues in the CDR3. V lost 6 bases, J lost 0 bases, and 8 bases stayed unmatched. Germline V gives CDR1 MNHNS, CDR2 SASEGT. The DNA of the CDR3 is TGTGCCAGCAGAAGCAACAGGGGCGTCTCCTACGAGCAGTACTTC. This translates into CASRSNRGVSYEQYF.

This clonotype occurred many times. The chain couples TRBV28 to TRBJ1-1; the D gene is possibly TRBD1 (5 bases). This CDR3 region has 13 residues. Looked up from germline, CDR1 is MDHEN and CDR2 is SYDVKM. Trimming cost V 4 bases and J 3 bases, with 9 bases left between them. This CDR3 reads CASSSGGDTEAFF. The CDR3 nucleotides read TGTGCCAGCAGTTCCGGGGGGGACACTGAAGCTTTCTTT.

V usage is TRBV11-2 and J usage is TRBJ2-3, with D unclear. V shed 5 bases and J shed 6 bases, with 9 bases lying between them. There are 12 residues in the CDR3. CDR1 SGHAT and CDR2 FQNNGV come from the germline V gene. The CDR3 nucleotides read TGTGCCAGCAGCCAGTCGGCGGATACGCAGTATTTT. Its translation is CASSQSADTQYF.

This chain links TRBV20-1 with TRBJ1-5, with D perhaps TRBD1 (5 bases). The germline gives CDR1 DFQATT, CDR2 SNEGSKA (reference sequence). V lost 4 bases and J 7 bases, leaving 14 bases between the germline ends. The CDR3 contains 13 residues. CDR3 sequence reads: CSATRGGGQPQHF. CDR3 DNA sequence: TGCAGTGCTACACGGGGGGGAGGGCAGCCCCAGCATTTT.

This clonotype appeared many times. V and J are TRBV28 and TRBJ2-2; D tentatively reads TRBD1 or TRBD2 (5 bases each). Germline CDR1 reads MDHEN; CDR2 reads SYDVKM. CDR3 length: 15 residues. The germline V and J ends were trimmed by 5 bases and 0 bases, with 10 bases remaining between them. Here the CDR3 DNA reads TGTGCCAGCAGTCGCCGGGACCCGAACACCGGGGAGCTGTTTTTT. Residues: CASSRRDPNTGELFF.

This clonotype has just a few counts. The V and J genes are TRBV6-1 and TRBJ1-2; weak D call: TRBD1 (5 bases). This CDR3 contains 14 residues. Trimming removed 2 bases from V and 6 bases from J, with 13 bases in between. CDR1 is MNHNS and CDR2 is SASEGT in the germline V gene. CDR3 loop: CASSELGPFDGYTF. The CDR3 DNA sequence: TGTGCCAGCAGTGAATTGGGGCCGTTCGATGGCTACACCTTC.

This clonotype was recorded many times. The chain is built from TRBV13 and TRBJ1-4; D is possibly TRBD1 (5 bases). This CDR3 is built from 17 residues. Trimming shortened V by 0 bases and J by 8 bases, and 19 bases separated the two germline ends. CDR1 and CDR2 from the germline V gene are PRHDT and FYEKMQ (reference sequence). CDR3 loop: CASSLGGTGRVREKLFF. The CDR3, as DNA: TGTGCCAGCAGCTTAGGGGGTACAGGCCGGGTGAGGGAAAAACTGTTTTTT.

This rearrangement joins TRBV3-1 to TRBJ1-2; D is undetermined. V gave up 8 bases and J gave up 1 base, with 17 bases separating them. The germline V gene has CDR1 LGHDT and CDR2 YNNKEL (reference sequence). CDR3 length: 15 amino acids. The CDR3 DNA follows: TGTGCCAGCCTGAATATGGCTAACCTTAACTATGGCTACACCTTC. Amino acids: CASLNMANLNYGYTF. Complete variable domain (other parts from reference TRBV3-1 and TRBJ1-2): DTAVSQTPKYLVTQMGNDKSIKCEQNLGHDTMYWYKQDSKKFLKIMFSYNNKELIINETVPNRFSPKSPDKAHLNLHINSLELGDSAVYFCASLNMANLNYGYTFGSGTRLTVV.

This clonotype showed up many times. This chain links TRBV28 with TRBJ1-5; D possibly corresponds to TRBD1 (5 bases). The V gene's germline CDR1 is MDHEN and CDR2 SYDVKM. The CDR3 totals 13 residues. V was shortened by 6 bases and J by 0 bases, with 6 bases between the two germline ends. CDR3 in DNA: TGTGCCAGCAGACAGGATAGCAATCAGCCCCAGCATTTT. As protein: CASRQDSNQPQHF.

The chain recombines TRBV11-2 with TRBJ1-3, with unresolved D. Per germline, CDR1 SGHAT and CDR2 FQNNGV. This CDR3 contains 15 residues. V shed 7 bases and J shed 0 bases, with 13 bases lying between them. The CDR3 region has the DNA TGTGCCAGCACCCAGGACCCCACCTCTGGAAACACCATATATTTT. It encodes CASTQDPTSGNTIYF. Complete variable domain (other parts from reference TRBV11-2 and TRBJ1-3): EAGVAQSPRYKIIEKRQSVAFWCNPISGHATLYWYQQILGQGPKLLIQFQNNGVVDDSQLPKDRFSAERLKGVDSTLKIQPAKLEDSAVYLCASTQDPTSGNTIYFGEGSWLTVV.

In this sample, this clonotype turned up many times. The J gene is TRBJ1-5, the V gene TRBV28; a possible D gene is TRBD1 (5 bases). Trimming left V 3 bases short and J 0 bases short, with 9 bases between. This CDR3 comprises 15 residues. Germline assignment: CDR1 MDHEN and CDR2 SYDVKM. CDR3 DNA sequence: TGTGCCAGCAGTTTGGTGACAGCTAGCAATCAGCCCCAGCATTTT. Residues: CASSLVTASNQPQHF.